One sample yielded the 9 T cell receptor beta chains listed below, sequenced in a study of blood T cell repertoires in COVID-19. The assay was immunoSEQ multiplex PCR, and TCRdb's table has in-frame clones only and misses some. The data show about 300,000 clones, with roughly nine tenths seen just once and 1.5% to 2% held by the top ten. The sample consisted of peripheral blood. Every receptor here comes from a woman in her thirties with COVID-19, enrolled during active disease.

The chain carries TRBV21-1 and TRBJ1-3. TRBV21-1 is described as a pseudogene. The CDR3 length is 12 residues. In DNA form, the CDR3 reads TGTGCCAGTCATGGTAGGACTGACACCATATATTTT. Protein sequence: CASHGRTDTIYF.

V and J are TRBV7-2 and TRBJ2-1; 9 nucleotides align to TRBD2. V gave up 1 base and J gave up 0 bases; unmatched junction bases: 7. The CDR3 is made up of 18 amino acids. Germline CDR1 is SGHTA and CDR2 is FQGNSA. The CDR3, as DNA: TGTGCCAGCAGCTTAGGAGTCCTAGCGGGGAACTCCTACAATGAGCAGTTCTTC. This translates into CASSLGVLAGNSYNEQFF.

The chain uses TRBV9 and TRBJ1-4; TRBD1 matches 9 bases. The CDR3 is 13 residues long. The germline V gene encodes CDR1 SGDLS and CDR2 YYNGEE. Trimming took 5 bases from V and 8 from J; bases not matched to a gene: 4. CDR3 sequence: CASRGTGNEKLFF. CDR3 DNA sequence: TGTGCCAGCAGAGGGACAGGGAACGAAAAACTGTTTTTT.

The V gene is TRBV2, the J gene TRBJ2-5; the D gene is possibly TRBD1 (6 bases). CDR1 is SNHLY and CDR2 is FYNNEI in the germline V gene. Trimming removed 0 bases from V and 1 base from J, with 9 bases in between. CDR3 size: 15 residues. The CDR3 reads CASSEAEGVQETQYF. The DNA for the CDR3 is TGTGCCAGCAGTGAAGCTGAGGGGGTCCAAGAGACCCAGTACTTC.

CDR3 sequence: CAISDGEKLFF. The CDR3 region has the DNA TGTGCCATCAGTGACGGTGAAAAACTGTTTTTT. V gene TRBV10-3 combines with J gene TRBJ1-4; unclear D gene. Germline V CDR1 and CDR2: ENHRY, SYGVKD. The CDR3 has 11 amino acids. Trimming left V 3 bases short and J 7 bases short, with 3 bases between.

The chain is built from TRBV4-1 and TRBJ2-3; 9 nucleotides match TRBD2. This CDR3 contains 16 residues. Trimming took 4 bases from V and 11 from J; bases not matched to a gene: 16. Germline V gene lookup returns CDR1 MGHRA and CDR2 YSYEKL. CDR3 loop: CASSLQVAGARVKQYF. The CDR3 coding sequence is TGCGCCAGCAGCCTCCAGGTAGCGGGGGCCCGGGTTAAGCAGTATTTT.

A single count supports this clone. The CDR3 loop reads CASSHKTGGNTEAFF. The CDR3 bases are TGTGCCAGCAGCCATAAAACAGGGGGCAACACTGAAGCTTTCTTT. The rearrangement uses TRBV27 and TRBJ1-1, with 9 nucleotides matching TRBD1. This CDR3 is 15 amino acids long. Per the germline V gene, CDR1 is MNHEY and CDR2 is SMNVEV (reference sequence). V shed 6 bases and J 2 bases; nucleotides not matched to a gene: 7.

The chain is built from TRBV4-3 and TRBJ1-3; D is unresolved. The CDR3 extends over 9 amino acids. Between the trimmed V and J ends, which lost 11 bases and 9 bases, there was a span of 8 bases. Germline assignment: CDR1 LGHNA and CDR2 YSLEER. CDR3 nucleotides: TGCGCCCAGTCCAGCACCATATATTTT. Its protein product is CAQSSTIYF.

The CDR3 coding sequence is TGTGCCAGCAGCTTCCCGGACAGGGACAACTATGGCTACACCTTC. Its protein product is CASSFPDRDNYGYTF. The chain recombines TRBV7-8 with TRBJ1-2, with 8 bases lining up with TRBD1. The CDR3 is 15 amino acids. Germline lookup yields CDR1 SGHVS and CDR2 FQNEAQ. The V gene end was trimmed by 3 bases and the J gene end by 2 bases; junction bases not matched to a gene: 5.